This TCR beta chain was obtained from a study of blood T cell repertoires in COVID-19. J lost 1 base, V lost 6 bases, and 4 bases had no gene match. CDR3 length: 13 amino acids. Germline CDR1 SQVTM, CDR2 ANQGSEA. Assay used: immunoSEQ multiplex PCR; TCRdb lists only in-frame clones, some missing. Of a few hundred thousand clones listed, 65% to 90% are singletons. The J gene is TRBJ2-7, the V gene TRBV29-1, with 9 bases lining up with TRBD1. This TCR was recovered from a man over 45 with active or convalescent COVID-19. Sequenced: peripheral blood. CDR3 sequence reads: CSVRTGESYEQYF. In nucleotides, the CDR3 is TGCAGCGTACGGACAGGGGAGTCCTACGAGCAGTACTTC.